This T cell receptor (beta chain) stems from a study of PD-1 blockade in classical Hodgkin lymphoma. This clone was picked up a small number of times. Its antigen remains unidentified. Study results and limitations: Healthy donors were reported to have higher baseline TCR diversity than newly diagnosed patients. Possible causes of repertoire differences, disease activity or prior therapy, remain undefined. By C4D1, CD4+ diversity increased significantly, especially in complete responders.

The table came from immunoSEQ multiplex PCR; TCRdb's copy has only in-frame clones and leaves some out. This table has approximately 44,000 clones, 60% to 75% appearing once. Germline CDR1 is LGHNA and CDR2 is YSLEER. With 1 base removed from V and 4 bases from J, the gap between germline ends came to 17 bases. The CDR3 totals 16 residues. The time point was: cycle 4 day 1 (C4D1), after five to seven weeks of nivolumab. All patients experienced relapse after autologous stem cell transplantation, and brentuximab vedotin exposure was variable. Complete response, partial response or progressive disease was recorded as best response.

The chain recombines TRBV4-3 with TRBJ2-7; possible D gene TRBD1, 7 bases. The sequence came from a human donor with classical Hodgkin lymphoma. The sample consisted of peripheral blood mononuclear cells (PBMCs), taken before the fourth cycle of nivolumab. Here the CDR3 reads CASSQGRVGRGYEQYF. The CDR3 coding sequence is TGCGCCAGCAGCCAAGGGAGGGTAGGCAGGGGGTACGAGCAGTACTTC.